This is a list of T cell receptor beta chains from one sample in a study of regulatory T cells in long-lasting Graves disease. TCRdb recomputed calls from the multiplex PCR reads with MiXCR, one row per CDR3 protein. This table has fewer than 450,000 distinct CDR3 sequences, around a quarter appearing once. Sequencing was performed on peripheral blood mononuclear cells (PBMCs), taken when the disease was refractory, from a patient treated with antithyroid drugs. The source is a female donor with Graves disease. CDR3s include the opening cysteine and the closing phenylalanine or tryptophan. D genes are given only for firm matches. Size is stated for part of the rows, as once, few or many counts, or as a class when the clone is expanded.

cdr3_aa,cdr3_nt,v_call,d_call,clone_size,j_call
CASSLVLTNEKLFF,TGTGCCAGCAGTTTAGTGTTGACTAATGAAAAACTGTTTTTT,TRBV28,NA,many,TRBJ1-4
CASSEGPTEYF,TGTGCCAGCAGTGAAGGACCCACTGAGTACTTC,TRBV6-1,NA,NA,TRBJ1-2
CSATPVTGGNSPLHF,TGCAGTGCTACTCCTGTGACAGGGGGGAATTCACCCCTCCACTTT,TRBV20-1,TRBD1,few,TRBJ1-6
CASSTDRDEQYF,TGCGCCAGCAGCACTGACAGGGACGAGCAGTACTTC,TRBV5-1,TRBD1,few,TRBJ2-7
CASITASGRLGTGELFF,TGTGCCAGCATCACCGCTAGCGGGAGACTTGGAACCGGGGAGCTGTTTTTT,TRBV6-2/TRBV6-3,TRBD2,few,TRBJ2-2
CASMAGTEAFF,TGTGCCAGCATGGCGGGGACTGAAGCTTTCTTT,TRBV5-5,NA,few,TRBJ1-1
CASSRDRDSNEKLFF,TGTGCCAGCAGCCGAGACCGGGACTCCAATGAAAAACTGTTTTTT,TRBV14,NA,NA,TRBJ1-4
CASSIGNNRKGQPQHF,TGTGCCAGTAGTATTGGGAATAACAGGAAAGGGCAGCCCCAGCATTTT,TRBV19,NA,NA,TRBJ1-5
CASNFPAGEQYF,TGTGCCAGCAATTTCCCAGCGGGGGAGCAGTACTTC,TRBV28,TRBD2,NA,TRBJ2-7
CASSLQLSNQPQHF,TGTGCCAGCAGTTTACAGCTTAGCAATCAGCCCCAGCATTTT,TRBV28,NA,few,TRBJ1-5
CASNGSPRETQYF,TGTGCCAGTAACGGGAGCCCCCGAGAGACCCAGTACTTC,TRBV19,NA,few,TRBJ2-5
CASSYVSYEQYF,TGTGCCAGCAGTTACGTCTCCTACGAGCAGTACTTC,TRBV2,NA,many,TRBJ2-7
CASSLKRIGARESSGANVLTF,TGTGCCAGCAGCCTAAAGAGGATTGGGGCTCGGGAGAGCTCTGGGGCCAACGTCCTGACTTTC,TRBV7-9,NA,NA,TRBJ2-6
CSARQEQAGGISYEQYF,TGCAGTGCTAGGCAGGAACAGGCGGGAGGGATCTCCTACGAGCAGTACTTC,TRBV20-1,TRBD2,few,TRBJ2-7
CASSLESTSWSEQYF,TGTGCCAGCAGCCTCGAATCGACTAGCTGGTCCGAGCAGTACTTC,TRBV5-8,TRBD2,NA,TRBJ2-7
CSARGTTGENKDEQFF,TGCAGTGCTAGAGGCACGACAGGGGAGAACAAAGATGAGCAGTTCTTC,TRBV20-1,TRBD1,few,TRBJ2-1
CASSWGYQPQHF,TGTGCCAGCAGTTGGGGCTATCAGCCCCAGCATTTT,TRBV28,NA,many,TRBJ1-5